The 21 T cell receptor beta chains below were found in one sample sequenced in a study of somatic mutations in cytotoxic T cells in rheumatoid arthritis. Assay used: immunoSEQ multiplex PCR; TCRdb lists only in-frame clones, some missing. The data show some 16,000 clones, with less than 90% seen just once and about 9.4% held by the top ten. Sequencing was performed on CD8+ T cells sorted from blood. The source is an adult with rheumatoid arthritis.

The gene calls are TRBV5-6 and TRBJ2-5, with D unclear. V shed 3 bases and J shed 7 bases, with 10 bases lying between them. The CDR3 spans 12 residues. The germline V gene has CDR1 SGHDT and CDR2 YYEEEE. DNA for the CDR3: TGTGCCAGCAGCTCCCCCAGTAGGACCCAGTACTTC. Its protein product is CASSSPSRTQYF.

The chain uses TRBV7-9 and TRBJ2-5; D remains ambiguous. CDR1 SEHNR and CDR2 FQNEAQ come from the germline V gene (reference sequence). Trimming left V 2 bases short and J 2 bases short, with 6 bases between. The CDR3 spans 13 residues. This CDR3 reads CASSLRTQETQYF. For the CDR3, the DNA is TGTGCCAGCAGCTTAAGAACTCAAGAGACCCAGTACTTC.

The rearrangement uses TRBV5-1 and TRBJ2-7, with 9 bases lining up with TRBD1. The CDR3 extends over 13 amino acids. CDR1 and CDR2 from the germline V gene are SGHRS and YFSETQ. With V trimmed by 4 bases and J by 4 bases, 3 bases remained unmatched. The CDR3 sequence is CASSGTGKYEQYF. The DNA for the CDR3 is TGCGCCAGCAGCGGGACAGGGAAATACGAGCAGTACTTC. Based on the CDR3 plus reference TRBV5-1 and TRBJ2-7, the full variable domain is KAGVTQTPRYLIKTRGQQVTLSCSPISGHRSVSWYQQTPGQGLQFLFEYFSETQRNKGNFPGRFSGRQFSNSRSEMNVSTLELGDSALYLCASSGTGKYEQYFGPGTRLTVT.

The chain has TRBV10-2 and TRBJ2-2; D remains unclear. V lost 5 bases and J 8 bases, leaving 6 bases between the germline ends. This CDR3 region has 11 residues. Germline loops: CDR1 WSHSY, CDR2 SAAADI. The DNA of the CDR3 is TGCGCCAGCAGTTTCGCTGGGGAGCTGTTTTTT. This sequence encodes CASSFAGELFF.

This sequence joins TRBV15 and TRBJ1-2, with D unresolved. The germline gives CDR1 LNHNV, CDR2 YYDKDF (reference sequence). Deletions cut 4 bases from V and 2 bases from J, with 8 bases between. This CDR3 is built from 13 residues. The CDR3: CATSITLNYGYTF. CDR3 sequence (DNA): TGTGCCACCAGCATCACCTTGAACTATGGCTACACCTTC. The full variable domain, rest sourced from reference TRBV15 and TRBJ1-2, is DAMVIQNPRYQVTQFGKPVTLSCSQTLNHNVMYWYQQKSSQAPKLLFHYYDKDFNNEADTPDNFQSRRPNTSFCFLDIRSPGLGDTAMYLCATSITLNYGYTFGSGTRLTVV.

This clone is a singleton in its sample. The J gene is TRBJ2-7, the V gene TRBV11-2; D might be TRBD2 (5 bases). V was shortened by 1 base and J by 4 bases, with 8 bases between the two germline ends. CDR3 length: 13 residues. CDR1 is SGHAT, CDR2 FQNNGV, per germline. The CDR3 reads CASSLGGSYEQYF. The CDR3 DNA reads TGTGCCAGCAGCTTAGGTGGGAGTTACGAGCAGTACTTC.

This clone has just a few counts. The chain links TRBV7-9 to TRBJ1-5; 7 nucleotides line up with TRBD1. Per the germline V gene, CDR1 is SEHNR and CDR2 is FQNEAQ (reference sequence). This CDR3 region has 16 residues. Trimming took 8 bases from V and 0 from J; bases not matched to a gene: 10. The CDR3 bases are TGTGCCAGCGGATTGACAGGGAGGGATAGCAATCAGCCCCAGCATTTT. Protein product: CASGLTGRDSNQPQHF.

CDR3 nucleotides: TGTGCCAGCAGCCCGGGACTAGCGGGGGCCGGGGAGCTGTTTTTT. Amino acids: CASSPGLAGAGELFF. The chain joins TRBV5-4 to TRBJ2-2; 14 bases align to TRBD2. The CDR3 totals 15 residues. The germline CDR1 and CDR2 sequences are SGHNT and YYREEE (reference sequence). Trimming took 4 bases from V and 6 from J; bases not matched to a gene: 2.

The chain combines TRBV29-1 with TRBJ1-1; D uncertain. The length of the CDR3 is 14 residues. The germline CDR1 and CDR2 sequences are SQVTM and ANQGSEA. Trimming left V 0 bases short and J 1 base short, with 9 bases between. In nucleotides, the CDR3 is TGCAGCGTTGAAGAGAGGACGGCGAACACTGAAGCTTTCTTT. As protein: CSVEERTANTEAFF. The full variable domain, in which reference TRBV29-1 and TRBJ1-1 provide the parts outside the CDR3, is SAVISQKPSRDICQRGTSLTIQCQVDSQVTMMFWYRQQPGQSLTLIATANQGSEATYESGFVIDKFPISRPNLTFSTLTVSNMSPEDSSIYLCSVEERTANTEAFFGQGTRLTVV.

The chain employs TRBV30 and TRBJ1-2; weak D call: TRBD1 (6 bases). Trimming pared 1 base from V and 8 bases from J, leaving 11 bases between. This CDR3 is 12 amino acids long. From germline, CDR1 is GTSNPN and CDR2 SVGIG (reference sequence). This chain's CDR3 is CAWSGGGEGYTF. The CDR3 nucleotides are TGTGCCTGGAGTGGGGGGGGCGAGGGCTACACCTTC.

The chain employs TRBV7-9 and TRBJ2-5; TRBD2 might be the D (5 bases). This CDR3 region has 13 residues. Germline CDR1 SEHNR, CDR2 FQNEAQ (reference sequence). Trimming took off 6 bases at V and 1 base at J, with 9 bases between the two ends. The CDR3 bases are TGTGCCAGCAGTCCGACTATCCAAGAGACCCAGTACTTC. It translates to CASSPTIQETQYF.

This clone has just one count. Here the CDR3 DNA reads TGTGCCAGCAGTCCCGGGACAGGGTTCGGGGAGACCCAGTACTTC. Protein: CASSPGTGFGETQYF. The chain joins TRBV27 to TRBJ2-5, with TRBD1 matching over 9 bases. There are 15 residues in the CDR3. The V gene's germline CDR1 is MNHEY and CDR2 SMNVEV (reference sequence). V shed 5 bases, J shed 5 bases, and the junction held 9 bases outside the gene matches.

DNA for the CDR3: TGTGCCAGCAGCGATACTGTGAAGGCTTTCTTT. As protein: CASSDTVKAFF. The chain carries TRBV7-9 and TRBJ1-1, with D uncertain. The CDR3 has 11 amino acids. Trimming pared 5 bases from V and 11 bases from J, leaving 12 bases between. Per germline, CDR1 SEHNR and CDR2 FQNEAQ (reference sequence).

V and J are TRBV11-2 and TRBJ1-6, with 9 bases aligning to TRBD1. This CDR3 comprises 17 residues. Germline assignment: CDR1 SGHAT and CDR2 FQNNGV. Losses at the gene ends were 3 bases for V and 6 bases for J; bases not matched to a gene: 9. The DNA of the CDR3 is TGTGCCAGCAGCTTTAAATGGGGACAGGGAGCTAATTCACCCCTCCACTTT. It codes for CASSFKWGQGANSPLHF.

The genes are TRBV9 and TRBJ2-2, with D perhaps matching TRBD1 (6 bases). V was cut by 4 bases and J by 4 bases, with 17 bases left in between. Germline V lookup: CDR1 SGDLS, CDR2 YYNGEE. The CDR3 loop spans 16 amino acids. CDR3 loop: CASSRTGSGSTGELFF. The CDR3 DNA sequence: TGTGCCAGCAGCCGCACAGGGAGTGGGAGCACCGGGGAGCTGTTTTTT.

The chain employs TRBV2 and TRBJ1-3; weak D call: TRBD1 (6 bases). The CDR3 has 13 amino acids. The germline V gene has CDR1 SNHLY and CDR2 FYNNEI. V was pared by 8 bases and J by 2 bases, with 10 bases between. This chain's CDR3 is CASYRVAGNTIYF. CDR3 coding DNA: TGTGCCAGCTACAGGGTAGCTGGAAACACCATATATTTT. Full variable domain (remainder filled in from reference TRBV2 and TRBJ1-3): EPEVTQTPSHQVTQMGQEVILRCVPISNHLYFYWYRQILGQKVEFLVSFYNNEISEKSEIFDDQFSVERPDGSNFTLKIRSTKLEDSAMYFCASYRVAGNTIYFGEGSWLTVV.

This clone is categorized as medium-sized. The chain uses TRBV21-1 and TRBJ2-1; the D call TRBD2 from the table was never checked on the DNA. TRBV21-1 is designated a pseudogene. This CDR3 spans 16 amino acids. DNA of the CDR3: TGTGCCAGCAGCAAAGTCCTCAGCGTCTCCTACAATGAGCAGTTCTTC. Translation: CASSKVLSVSYNEQFF.

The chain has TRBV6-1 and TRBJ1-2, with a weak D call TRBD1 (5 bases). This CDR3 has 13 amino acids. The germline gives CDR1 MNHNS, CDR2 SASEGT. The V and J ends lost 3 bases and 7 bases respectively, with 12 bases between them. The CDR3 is CASSDFGGGGYTF. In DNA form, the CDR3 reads TGTGCCAGCAGTGATTTTGGGGGAGGTGGCTACACCTTC.

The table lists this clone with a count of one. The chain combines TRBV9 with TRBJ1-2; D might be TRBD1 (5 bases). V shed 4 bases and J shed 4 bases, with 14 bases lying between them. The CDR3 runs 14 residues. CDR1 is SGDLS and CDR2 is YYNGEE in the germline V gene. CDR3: CASSPSGGIYGYTF. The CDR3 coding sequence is TGTGCCAGCAGCCCCTCCGGGGGGATCTATGGCTACACCTTC.

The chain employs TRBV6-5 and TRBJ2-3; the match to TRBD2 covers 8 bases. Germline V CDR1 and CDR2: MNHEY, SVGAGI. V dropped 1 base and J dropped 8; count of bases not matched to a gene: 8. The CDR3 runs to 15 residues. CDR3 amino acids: CASSYLSGTSATQYF. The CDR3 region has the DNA TGTGCCAGCAGTTACTTATCCGGGACTAGTGCTACGCAGTATTTT.

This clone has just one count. The CDR3 region is CASSKGAINTIYF. Written as DNA, the CDR3 is TGTGCCAGCAGCAAAGGAGCTATCAACACCATATATTTT. The V gene is TRBV9, the J gene TRBJ1-3; D remains unclear. Germline loops: CDR1 SGDLS, CDR2 YYNGEE. Between the trimmed V and J ends, which lost 4 bases and 7 bases, there was a span of 12 bases. The CDR3 has 13 amino acids.